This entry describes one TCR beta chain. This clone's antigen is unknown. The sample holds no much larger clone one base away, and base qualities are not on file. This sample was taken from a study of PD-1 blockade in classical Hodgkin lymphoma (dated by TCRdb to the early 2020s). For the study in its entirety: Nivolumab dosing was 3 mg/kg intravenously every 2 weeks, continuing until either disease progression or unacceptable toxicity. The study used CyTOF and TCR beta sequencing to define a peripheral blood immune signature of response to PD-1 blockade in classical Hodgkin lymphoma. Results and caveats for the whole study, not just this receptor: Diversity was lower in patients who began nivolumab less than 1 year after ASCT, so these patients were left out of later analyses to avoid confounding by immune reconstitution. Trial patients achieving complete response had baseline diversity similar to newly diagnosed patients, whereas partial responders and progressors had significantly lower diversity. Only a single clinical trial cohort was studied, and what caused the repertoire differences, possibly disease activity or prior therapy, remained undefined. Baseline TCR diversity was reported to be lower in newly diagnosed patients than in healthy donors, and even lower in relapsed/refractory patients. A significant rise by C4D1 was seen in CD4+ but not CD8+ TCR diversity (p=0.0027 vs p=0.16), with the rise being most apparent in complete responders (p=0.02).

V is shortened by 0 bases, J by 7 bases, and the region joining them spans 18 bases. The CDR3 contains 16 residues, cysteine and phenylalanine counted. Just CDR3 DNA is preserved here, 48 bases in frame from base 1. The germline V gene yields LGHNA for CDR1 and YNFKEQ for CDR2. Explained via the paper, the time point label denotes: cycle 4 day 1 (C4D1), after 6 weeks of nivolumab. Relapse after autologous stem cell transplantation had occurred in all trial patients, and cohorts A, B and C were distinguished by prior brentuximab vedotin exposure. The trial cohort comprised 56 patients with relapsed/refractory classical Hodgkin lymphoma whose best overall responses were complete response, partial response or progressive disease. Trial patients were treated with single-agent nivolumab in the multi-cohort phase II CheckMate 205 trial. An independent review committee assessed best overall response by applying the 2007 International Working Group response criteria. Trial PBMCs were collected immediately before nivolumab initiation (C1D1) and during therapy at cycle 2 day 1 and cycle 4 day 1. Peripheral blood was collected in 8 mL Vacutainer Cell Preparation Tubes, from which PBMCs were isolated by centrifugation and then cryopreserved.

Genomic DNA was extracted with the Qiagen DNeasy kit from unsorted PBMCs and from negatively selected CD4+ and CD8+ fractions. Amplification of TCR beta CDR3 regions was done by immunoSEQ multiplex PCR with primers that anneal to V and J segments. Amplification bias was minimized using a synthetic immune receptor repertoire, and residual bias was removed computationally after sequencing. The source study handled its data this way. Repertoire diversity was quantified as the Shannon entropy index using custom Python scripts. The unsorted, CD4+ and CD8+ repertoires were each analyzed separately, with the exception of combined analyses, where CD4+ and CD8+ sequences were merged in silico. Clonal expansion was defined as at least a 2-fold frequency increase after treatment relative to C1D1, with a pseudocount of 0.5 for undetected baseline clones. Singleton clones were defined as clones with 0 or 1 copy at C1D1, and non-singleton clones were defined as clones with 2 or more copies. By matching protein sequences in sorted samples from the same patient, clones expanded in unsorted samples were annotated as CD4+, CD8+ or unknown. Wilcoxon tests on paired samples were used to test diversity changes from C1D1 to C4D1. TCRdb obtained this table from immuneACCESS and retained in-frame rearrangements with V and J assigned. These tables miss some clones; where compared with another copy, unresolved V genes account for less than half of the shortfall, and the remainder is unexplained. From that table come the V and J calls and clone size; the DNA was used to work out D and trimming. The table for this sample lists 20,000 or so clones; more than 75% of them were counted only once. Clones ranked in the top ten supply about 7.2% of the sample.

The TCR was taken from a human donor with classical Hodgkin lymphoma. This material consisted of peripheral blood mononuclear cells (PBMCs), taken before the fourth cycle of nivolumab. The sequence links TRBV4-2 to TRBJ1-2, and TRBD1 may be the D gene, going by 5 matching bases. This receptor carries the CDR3 CASSQEIWGEVSGYTF. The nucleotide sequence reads TGTGCCAGCAGCCAAGAGATTTGGGGGGAGGTATCTGGCTACACCTTC.